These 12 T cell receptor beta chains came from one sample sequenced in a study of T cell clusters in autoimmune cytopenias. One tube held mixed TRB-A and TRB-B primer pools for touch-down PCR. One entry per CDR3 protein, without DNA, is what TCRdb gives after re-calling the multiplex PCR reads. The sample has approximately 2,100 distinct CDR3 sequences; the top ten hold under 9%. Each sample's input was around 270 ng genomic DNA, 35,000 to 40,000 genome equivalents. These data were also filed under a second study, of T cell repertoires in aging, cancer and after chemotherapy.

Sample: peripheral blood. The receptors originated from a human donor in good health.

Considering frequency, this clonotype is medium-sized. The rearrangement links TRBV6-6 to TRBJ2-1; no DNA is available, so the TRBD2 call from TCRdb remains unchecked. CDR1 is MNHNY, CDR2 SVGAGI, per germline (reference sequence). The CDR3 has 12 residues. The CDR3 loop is CASSYMGVEQFF.

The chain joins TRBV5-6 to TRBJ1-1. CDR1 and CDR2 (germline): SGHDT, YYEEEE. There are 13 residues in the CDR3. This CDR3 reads CASSLPGITEAFF.

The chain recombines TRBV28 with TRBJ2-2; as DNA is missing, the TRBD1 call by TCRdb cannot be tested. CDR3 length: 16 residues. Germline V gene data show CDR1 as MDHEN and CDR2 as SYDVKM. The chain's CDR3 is CASSLNPPGEAGELFF.

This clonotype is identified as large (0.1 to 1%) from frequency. The CDR3 reads CASSYFSGQTYNEQFF. The chain combines TRBV6-6 with TRBJ2-1; TCRdb outputs TRBD2, but without DNA this stays unchecked. Germline V gene lookup returns CDR1 MNHNY and CDR2 SVGAGI (reference sequence). The CDR3 has 16 residues.

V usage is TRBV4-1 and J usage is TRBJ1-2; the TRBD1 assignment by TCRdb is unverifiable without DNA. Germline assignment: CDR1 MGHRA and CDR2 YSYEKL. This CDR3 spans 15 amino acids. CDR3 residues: CASRGNPTGIYGYTF.

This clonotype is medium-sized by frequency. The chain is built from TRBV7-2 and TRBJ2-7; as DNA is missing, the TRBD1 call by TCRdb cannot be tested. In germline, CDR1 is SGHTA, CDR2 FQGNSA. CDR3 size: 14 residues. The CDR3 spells CASSGRDRPYEQYF. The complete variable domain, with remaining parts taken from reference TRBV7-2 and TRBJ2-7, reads GAGVSQSPSNKVTEKGKDVELRCDPISGHTALYWYRQSLGQGLEFLIYFQGNSAPDKSGLPSDRFSAERTGGSVSTLTIQRTQQEDSAVYLCASSGRDRPYEQYFGPGTRLTVT.

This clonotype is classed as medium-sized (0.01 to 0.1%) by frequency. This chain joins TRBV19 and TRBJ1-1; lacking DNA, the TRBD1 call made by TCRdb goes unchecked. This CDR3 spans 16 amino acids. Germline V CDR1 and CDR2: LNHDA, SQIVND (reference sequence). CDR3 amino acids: CASSLGGGGRSTEAFF.

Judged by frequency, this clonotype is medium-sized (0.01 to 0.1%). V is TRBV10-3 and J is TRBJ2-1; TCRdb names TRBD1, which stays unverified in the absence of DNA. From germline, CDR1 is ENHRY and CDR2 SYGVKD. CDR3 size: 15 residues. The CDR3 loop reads CASIPAWGRNNEQFF.

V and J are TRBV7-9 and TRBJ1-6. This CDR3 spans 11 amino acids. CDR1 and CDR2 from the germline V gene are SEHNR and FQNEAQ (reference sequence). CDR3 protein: CASSLDSPLHF.

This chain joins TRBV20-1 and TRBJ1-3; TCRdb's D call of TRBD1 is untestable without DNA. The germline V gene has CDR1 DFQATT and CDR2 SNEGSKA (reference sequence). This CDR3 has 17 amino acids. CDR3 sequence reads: CSARGEGAGVFGNTIYF.

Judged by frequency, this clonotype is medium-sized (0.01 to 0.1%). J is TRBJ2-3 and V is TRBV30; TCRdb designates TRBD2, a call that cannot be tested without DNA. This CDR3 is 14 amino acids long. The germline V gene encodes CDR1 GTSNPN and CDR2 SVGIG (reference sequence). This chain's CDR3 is CAWSLAGGTDTQYF.

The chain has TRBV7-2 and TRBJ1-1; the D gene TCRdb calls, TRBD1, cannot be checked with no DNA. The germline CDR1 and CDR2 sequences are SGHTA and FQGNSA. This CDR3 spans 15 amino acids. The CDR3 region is CASSPVQGAFPEAFF. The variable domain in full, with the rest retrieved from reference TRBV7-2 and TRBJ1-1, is GAGVSQSPSNKVTEKGKDVELRCDPISGHTALYWYRQSLGQGLEFLIYFQGNSAPDKSGLPSDRFSAERTGGSVSTLTIQRTQQEDSAVYLCASSPVQGAFPEAFFGQGTRLTVV.